This T cell receptor beta chain was captured by sequencing in a study of T-cell memory formation after mild COVID-19. TCRdb recomputed calls from the 5' RACE reads with MiXCR, one row per CDR3 protein. The sample consists of around 340,000 distinct CDR3 sequences, approximately 15% of them appearing once. The CDR3 has 13 amino acids. Germline trimming cut 6 bases from V and 8 bases from J; bases unmatched to any gene: 9. Germline values: CDR1 SEHNR, CDR2 FQNEAQ (reference sequence). This sequence originates from a man younger than 30 who had mild COVID-19 (a few samples of this study predate the infection). Cell type and time point are not known. The rearrangement links TRBV7-9 to TRBJ1-2; 7 nucleotides agree with TRBD1. The sequenced material came from PBMCs or a T cell subset sorted from them (not recorded which). CDR3 sequence: CASRSYRGEGYTF. The CDR3 DNA sequence: TGTGCCAGCAGATCCTACAGGGGAGAGGGCTACACCTTC.